The 9 T cell receptor beta chains below were found in one sample sequenced in a study of technical replicates of blood from a few donors. TCRdb's table, derived via immunoSEQ multiplex PCR, lists solely in-frame clones and lacks some. Here the sample spans about 44,000 clones, over 95% being singletons. The sample was T cells isolated from PBMCs. The receptors shown here come from a human donor in good health.

The chain joins TRBV29-1 to TRBJ1-1, with a weak D call TRBD1 (5 bases). The CDR3 sequence is 13 residues long. Germline CDR1 is SQVTM and CDR2 is ANQGSEA. The V gene lost 1 base and the J gene lost 4 bases, with 10 bases spanning the gap. CDR3 nucleotides: TGCAGCGTTGAAGCCGGGGGATCCACTGAAGCTTTCTTT. As protein: CSVEAGGSTEAFF.

V gene TRBV4-1 combines with J gene TRBJ1-1; TRBD1 is a possible D gene (6 bases). The CDR3 spans 17 residues. The germline gives CDR1 MGHRA, CDR2 YSYEKL. V gave up 4 bases and J gave up 0 bases, with 18 bases separating them. The CDR3 sequence is CASSPLAGVHLNTEAFF. CDR3 sequence (DNA): TGCGCCAGCAGCCCTCTGGCAGGGGTGCATTTGAACACTGAAGCTTTCTTT.

The chain joins TRBV19 to TRBJ2-1, with 9 bases lining up with TRBD1. The CDR3 runs 15 residues. Germline V lookup: CDR1 LNHDA, CDR2 SQIVND (reference sequence). V shed 3 bases and J 2 bases; nucleotides not matched to a gene: 2. The chain's CDR3 is CASSMRQGAYNEQFF. The CDR3 region has the DNA TGTGCCAGTAGTATGCGACAGGGGGCCTACAATGAGCAGTTCTTC.

The gene calls are TRBV6-5 and TRBJ2-7; 7 bases map to TRBD1. Germline values: CDR1 MNHEY, CDR2 SVGAGI. The CDR3 runs 15 residues. The V segment lost 7 bases and the J segment 5 bases; nucleotides outside the gene matches: 14. The CDR3 reads CASNTGQARNDEQYF. The CDR3 DNA reads TGTGCCAGCAACACCGGACAGGCCCGTAACGACGAGCAGTACTTC.

J is TRBJ2-5 and V is TRBV27; 10 bases match TRBD2. CDR3 length: 16 amino acids. Germline CDR1 is MNHEY and CDR2 is SMNVEV (reference sequence). Trimming removed 5 bases from V and 4 bases from J; junction bases left unmatched: 10. CDR3 coding DNA: TGTGCCAGCAGTAACGCCCCGGCTAGCGGGAGAGAGACCCAGTACTTC. This encodes CASSNAPASGRETQYF.

This sequence joins TRBV9 and TRBJ2-1; 12 nucleotides align to TRBD2. Germline V lookup: CDR1 SGDLS, CDR2 YYNGEE. V shed 3 bases, J shed 8 bases, and the junction held 9 bases outside the gene matches. The CDR3 contains 16 residues. This chain's CDR3 is CASSDRLAGGPYEQFF. The CDR3 DNA reads as TGTGCCAGCAGCGACAGGCTAGCGGGAGGGCCTTATGAGCAGTTCTTC. The whole variable domain, filled in from reference TRBV9 and TRBJ2-1, reads DSGVTQTPKHLITATGQRVTLRCSPRSGDLSVYWYQQSLDQGLQFLIQYYNGEERAKGNILERFSAQQFPDLHSELNLSSLELGDSALYFCASSDRLAGGPYEQFFGPGTRLTVL.

The CDR3 reads CASWTIYSNQPQHF. The DNA for the CDR3 is TGTGCCAGTTGGACAATTTATAGCAATCAGCCCCAGCATTTT. The rearrangement uses TRBV6-1 and TRBJ1-5; the D gene is possibly TRBD1 (5 bases). Germline V gives CDR1 MNHNS, CDR2 SASEGT. The CDR3 has 14 residues. The V gene lost 9 bases and the J gene lost 0 bases, with 12 bases spanning the gap.

This chain joins TRBV28 and TRBJ2-3, with D possibly TRBD1 on 6 matching bases. V was cut by 8 bases and J by 4 bases, with 19 bases left in between. The CDR3 sequence is 15 residues long. Germline lookup yields CDR1 MDHEN and CDR2 SYDVKM. CDR3 sequence: CASGLSQGWADTQYF. CDR3 coding DNA: TGTGCCAGCGGCCTTTCTCAGGGGTGGGCAGATACGCAGTATTTT.

This clone was detected only once. The chain uses TRBV4-3 and TRBJ1-5; no clear D. The V gene lost 2 bases and the J gene lost 5 bases, with 7 bases spanning the gap. This CDR3 has 13 residues. Germline CDR1 and CDR2: LGHNA and YSLEER. CDR3 in amino acids: CASSQRSDQPQHF. The DNA for the CDR3 is TGCGCCAGCAGCCAAAGGAGTGATCAGCCCCAGCATTTT.